This T cell receptor (beta chain) is drawn from a study of blood T cell repertoires in COVID-19. Study-wide context: Acute and convalescent COVID-19 samples came from the United States, Italy and Spain. PBMCs, B-cell-depleted T cells, or T cells provided the cDNA or gDNA that made up the material.

Methods used by the authors: It was from reference gene primer amplification that nucleated cell counts were estimated. Produced via immunoSEQ multiplex PCR; TCRdb's table is partial and in-frame only. The D gene and trimming were derived from the DNA, and the V and J assignments and clone size from that table. The data show some 120,000 clones, 55% to 70% seen once. CDR3 length: 15 amino acids. Germline V CDR1 and CDR2: SGHTA, FQGTGA. V was pared by 0 bases and J by 4 bases, with 9 bases between. V and J are TRBV7-3 and TRBJ2-2; possible D gene TRBD2, 5 bases. Sequenced material: peripheral blood. This receptor was taken from a woman between 70 and 85 years old with acute or convalescent COVID-19. This chain's CDR3 is CASSLTSATTGELFF. CDR3 coding DNA: TGTGCCAGCAGCTTAACTAGCGCGACCACCGGGGAGCTGTTTTTT.